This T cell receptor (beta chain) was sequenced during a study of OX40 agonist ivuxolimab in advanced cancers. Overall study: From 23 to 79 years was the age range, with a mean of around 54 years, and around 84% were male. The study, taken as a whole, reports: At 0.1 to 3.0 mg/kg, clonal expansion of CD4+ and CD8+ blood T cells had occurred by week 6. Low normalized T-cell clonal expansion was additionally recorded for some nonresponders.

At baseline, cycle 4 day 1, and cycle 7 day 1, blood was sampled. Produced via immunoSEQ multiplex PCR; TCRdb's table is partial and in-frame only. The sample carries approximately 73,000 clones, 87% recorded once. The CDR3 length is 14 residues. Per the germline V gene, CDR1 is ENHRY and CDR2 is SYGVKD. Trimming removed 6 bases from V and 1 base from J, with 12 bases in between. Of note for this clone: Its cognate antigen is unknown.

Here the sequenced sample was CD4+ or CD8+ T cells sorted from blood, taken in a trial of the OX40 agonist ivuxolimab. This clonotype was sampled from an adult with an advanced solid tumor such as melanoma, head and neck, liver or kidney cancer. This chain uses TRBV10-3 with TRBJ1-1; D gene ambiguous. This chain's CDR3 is CAIRDRTENTEAFF. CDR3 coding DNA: TGTGCCATCAGGGATAGGACGGAGAACACTGAAGCTTTCTTT.